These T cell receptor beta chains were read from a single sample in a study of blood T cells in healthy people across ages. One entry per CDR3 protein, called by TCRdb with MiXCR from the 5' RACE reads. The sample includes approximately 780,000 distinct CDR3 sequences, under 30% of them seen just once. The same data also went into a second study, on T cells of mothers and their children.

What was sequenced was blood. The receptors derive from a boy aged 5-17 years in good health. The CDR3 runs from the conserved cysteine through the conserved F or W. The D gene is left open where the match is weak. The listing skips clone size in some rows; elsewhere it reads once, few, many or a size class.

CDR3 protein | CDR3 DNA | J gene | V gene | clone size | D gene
CASSIVHGGGLDEQFF | TGTGCCAGTAGTATAGTCCATGGCGGCGGTCTCGATGAGCAGTTCTTC | TRBJ2-1 | TRBV19 | NA | NA
CASSLVDSSYEQYF | TGCGCCAGCAGCTTGGTAGACAGCTCCTACGAGCAGTACTTC | TRBJ2-7 | TRBV5-1 | NA | NA
CSALAGGFNEQFF | TGCAGTGCCCTAGCGGGGGGGTTCAATGAGCAGTTCTTC | TRBJ2-1 | TRBV20-1 | NA | TRBD2
CASSWDIGVFEKLFF | TGTGCCAGCAGCTGGGATATAGGAGTTTTTGAAAAACTGTTTTTT | TRBJ1-4 | TRBV5-5 | few | NA
CSATLEEGMGEQYF | TGCAGTGCCACCCTAGAGGAGGGTATGGGCGAGCAGTACTTC | TRBJ2-7 | TRBV20-1 | NA | NA
CASGLSQGEAFF | TGTGCTAGTGGTTTGTCACAAGGAGAGGCTTTCTTT | TRBJ1-1 | TRBV12-5 | NA | NA
CSARAEPPDEQYF | TGCAGTGCTAGGGCGGAGCCCCCCGACGAGCAGTACTTC | TRBJ2-7 | TRBV20-1 | NA | NA
CSARGKGALAKNIQYF | TGCAGTGCTAGAGGTAAGGGGGCCCTGGCCAAAAACATTCAGTACTTC | TRBJ2-4 | TRBV20-1 | few | TRBD1
CASSLGTGTNEQYF | TGCGCCAGCAGCTTGGGGACAGGAACCAACGAGCAGTACTTC | TRBJ2-7 | TRBV5-1 | NA | TRBD1
CASSAVGQNYGYTF | TGTGCCAGCAGTGCGGTGGGACAGAACTATGGCTACACCTTC | TRBJ1-2 | TRBV2 | NA | TRBD1
CASSPGQFMEETQYF | TGCGCCAGCAGCCCAGGACAGTTTATGGAAGAGACCCAGTACTTC | TRBJ2-5 | TRBV5-1 | NA | NA
CASSFLAGLETQYF | TGTGCTAGCAGCTTCCTAGCGGGGCTAGAGACCCAGTACTTC | TRBJ2-5 | TRBV7-7 | NA | TRBD2
CAWNDRNTEAFF | TGTGCCTGGAACGACAGGAACACTGAAGCTTTCTTT | TRBJ1-1 | TRBV30 | NA | NA
CASRPPTGGSDTQYF | TGTGCCAGCAGACCACCGACGGGGGGATCAGATACGCAGTATTTT | TRBJ2-3 | TRBV7-9 | few | TRBD2
CASSRTEQNIQYF | TGTGCCAGCAGTAGGACAGAACAAAACATTCAGTACTTC | TRBJ2-4 | TRBV6-5 | NA | NA
CASSGQGLETQYF | TGTGCCAGCAGTGGACAGGGTTTGGAGACCCAGTACTTC | TRBJ2-5 | TRBV25-1 | few | TRBD1
CSAKREHIEAFF | TGCAGTGCTAAGCGAGAGCACATTGAAGCTTTCTTT | TRBJ1-1 | TRBV20-1 | NA | NA
CASSQDPGRGPRQYF | TGTGCCAGCAGCCAAGATCCTGGAAGAGGGCCGAGGCAGTACTTC | TRBJ2-7 | TRBV14 | NA | NA
CASRFRDRNTDTQYF | TGTGCCAGCCGATTTCGGGACAGAAACACAGATACGCAGTATTTT | TRBJ2-3 | TRBV6-2/TRBV6-3 | few | TRBD1
CASSFIPRPGDTDTQYF | TGTGCCAGCAGTTTCATCCCCAGACCGGGAGATACAGATACGCAGTATTTT | TRBJ2-3 | TRBV6-2/TRBV6-3 | NA | NA
CASSFRTGHRTNTGELFF | TGCGCCAGCAGCTTTCGGACAGGGCACCGCACGAACACCGGGGAGCTGTTTTTT | TRBJ2-2 | TRBV5-1 | NA | TRBD1
CASSPGQGRTTNEKLFF | TGTGCCAGCAGCCCGGGACAGGGGAGGACAACTAATGAAAAACTGTTTTTT | TRBJ1-4 | TRBV12-3/TRBV12-4 | few | TRBD1
CASTRTGLSYEQYF | TGTGCCAGCACCAGGACAGGTCTATCCTACGAGCAGTACTTC | TRBJ2-7 | TRBV6-5 | NA | TRBD1
CASSDRSTDTQYF | TGTGCCAGCAGTGACCGATCCACAGATACGCAGTATTTT | TRBJ2-3 | TRBV6-1 | few | NA
CASSLDPGREQYF | TGTGCCAGCAGCCTCGATCCAGGGCGTGAGCAGTACTTC | TRBJ2-7 | TRBV3-1 | NA | NA
CASSEALAPNQPQHF | TGTGCCAGCAGTGAAGCGCTGGCACCTAATCAGCCCCAGCATTTT | TRBJ1-5 | TRBV2 | many | NA
CASSQPAWNEQFF | TGTGCCAGCAGCCAACCCGCTTGGAATGAGCAGTTCTTC | TRBJ2-1 | TRBV3-1 | NA | NA
CASSFRGQDPDTQYF | TGTGCCAGCAGTTTCAGGGGGCAGGATCCAGATACGCAGTATTTT | TRBJ2-3 | TRBV27 | NA | TRBD1
CASSDRMYSNQPQHF | TGTGCCAGCAGTGATAGGATGTATAGCAATCAGCCCCAGCATTTT | TRBJ1-5 | TRBV2 | NA | NA
CASSSRLRRSVHEQFF | TGTGCCAGCAGCTCTCGGCTCCGCAGATCGGTCCACGAGCAGTTCTTC | TRBJ2-1 | TRBV7-6 | NA | NA
CASSLRLYNEQFF | TGTGCCAGCAGCTTAAGACTGTACAATGAGCAGTTCTTC | TRBJ2-1 | TRBV11-2 | few | NA
CASSLERSSLTNEKLFF | TGTGCCAGCAGCCTCGAGAGGAGTTCCTTAACTAATGAAAAACTGTTTTTT | TRBJ1-4 | TRBV7-6 | NA | NA
CASSLGAMYNEQFF | TGCGCCAGCAGCTTGGGGGCAATGTACAATGAGCAGTTCTTC | TRBJ2-1 | TRBV5-1 | NA | NA
CASSSRATQYQETQYF | TGTGCCAGCAGCTCGAGAGCGACCCAATACCAAGAGACCCAGTACTTC | TRBJ2-5 | TRBV7-9 | few | NA
CASSDLTSGAYEQCF | TGTGCCAGCAGCGACTTGACTAGCGGGGCCTACGAGCAGTGCTTC | TRBJ2-7 | TRBV5-5 | NA | TRBD2
CASTPRDRGEQFF | TGTGCCAGTACTCCCAGGGATCGGGGTGAGCAGTTCTTC | TRBJ2-1 | TRBV6-2/TRBV6-3 | few | NA
CSARALGQGQYF | TGCAGTGCTAGAGCATTGGGACAGGGTCAGTACTTC | TRBJ2-4 | TRBV20-1 | NA | TRBD1
CASVFYGGAGYEQYF | TGTGCCAGCGTTTTCTACGGGGGGGCCGGTTACGAGCAGTACTTC | TRBJ2-7 | TRBV6-2/TRBV6-3 | NA | TRBD2
CASSPPGGVNTEAFF | TGTGCCAGCTCACCCCCCGGTGGAGTGAACACTGAAGCTTTCTTT | TRBJ1-1 | TRBV18 | NA | NA
CASTVEPGKLTDTQYF | TGTGCCAGCACCGTCGAACCGGGAAAACTCACAGATACGCAGTATTTT | TRBJ2-3 | TRBV9 | few | NA
CASSYWTGGYETQYF | TGTGCCAGCAGTTATTGGACAGGGGGCTACGAGACCCAGTACTTC | TRBJ2-5 | TRBV6-2/TRBV6-3 | few | TRBD1
CASRPRGRADEKLFF | TGCGCCAGCAGACCGCGTGGCAGGGCGGATGAAAAACTGTTTTTT | TRBJ1-4 | TRBV5-1 | few | NA
CASSRIGRQETQYF | TGCGCCAGCAGCCGGATCGGACGGCAAGAGACCCAGTACTTC | TRBJ2-5 | TRBV5-1 | few | NA
CSVGPPPGLAGNEQFF | TGCAGCGTTGGCCCGCCCCCGGGACTAGCAGGCAATGAGCAGTTCTTC | TRBJ2-1 | TRBV29-1 | NA | TRBD2
CAISELGEWYGYTF | TGTGCCATCAGTGAGTTAGGGGAGTGGTATGGCTACACCTTC | TRBJ1-2 | TRBV10-3 | NA | NA
CASSQVVPSRHEQYF | TGCGCCAGCAGCCAAGTGGTACCAAGTCGCCACGAGCAGTACTTC | TRBJ2-7 | TRBV4-1 | NA | NA
CSAGAGKNQPQHF | TGCAGTGCGGGGGCAGGGAAGAATCAGCCCCAGCATTTT | TRBJ1-5 | TRBV20-1 | NA | NA
CASKIVRGSAFF | TGTGCCAGCAAGATCGTCCGGGGAAGTGCTTTCTTT | TRBJ1-1 | TRBV12-3/TRBV12-4 | NA | NA
CASSLTGTRAETQYF | TGTGCCAGCAGCTTGACCGGGACTAGGGCAGAGACCCAGTACTTC | TRBJ2-5 | TRBV7-3 | few | TRBD2
CASTPGTFNQPQHF | TGTGCCAGTACCCCAGGGACCTTCAATCAGCCCCAGCATTTT | TRBJ1-5 | TRBV19 | NA | NA
CAISESRQGYEQFF | TGTGCCATCAGTGAGTCGCGGCAGGGGTATGAGCAGTTCTTC | TRBJ2-1 | TRBV10-3 | few | NA
CTSSSLTDQAAEFF | TGTACCAGCAGTTCCCTTACCGATCAGGCAGCGGAGTTCTTC | TRBJ2-5 | TRBV27 | NA | NA
CASFGTSANTDTQYF | TGTGCCAGCTTTGGGACTAGCGCCAACACAGATACGCAGTATTTT | TRBJ2-3 | TRBV6-6 | NA | TRBD2
CASSQQGLNYGYTF | TGTGCCAGCTCGCAACAGGGACTGAACTATGGCTACACCTTC | TRBJ1-2 | TRBV18 | NA | NA
CASSYGGRGNQPQHF | TGTGCCAGCAGTTACGGGGGCCGGGGCAATCAGCCCCAGCATTTT | TRBJ1-5 | TRBV6-6 | few | NA
CASRWKAGELKETQYF | TGTGCCAGCAGATGGAAGGCGGGGGAGTTAAAAGAGACCCAGTACTTC | TRBJ2-5 | TRBV3-1 | NA | TRBD2
CASSPGATYNSPLHF | TGTGCCAGCAGCCCTGGGGCAACCTATAATTCACCCCTCCACTTT | TRBJ1-6 | TRBV5-5 | few | NA
CATHGTEAFF | TGTGCCACACATGGGACTGAAGCTTTCTTT | TRBJ1-1 | TRBV28 | NA | NA
CTSSRTGGNEQYF | TGTACCAGCAGTCGGACAGGGGGAAACGAGCAGTACTTC | TRBJ2-7 | TRBV6-2/TRBV6-3 | few | TRBD1